These 3 T cell receptor beta chains share one sample of origin, sequenced in a study of CD8 T cells in ankylosing spondylitis. MiXCR, run by TCRdb on the 5' RACE reads, gives a single entry per CDR3 protein. The sample holds 250,000 to 400,000 distinct CDR3 sequences, under 14% seen once. Sequencing was carried out using blood, either unsorted or a sorted T cell fraction (not recorded which). Receptors originate from a female donor with ankylosing spondylitis or in good health (not recorded which).

The table lists this clonotype with many counts. The rearrangement joins TRBV6-2 or TRBV6-3 to TRBJ2-3; D gene ambiguous. Trimming removed 4 bases from V and 4 bases from J, with 3 bases in between. The CDR3 is 11 residues long. The germline V gene encodes CDR1 MNHEY and CDR2 SVGEGT. The CDR3 is CASSSPDTQYF. The CDR3 DNA follows: TGTGCCAGCAGTTCCCCAGATACGCAGTATTTT.

This sequence joins TRBV12-3 or TRBV12-4 and TRBJ1-1; perhaps TRBD1 as D (5 bases). This CDR3 region has 14 residues. Trimming shortened V by 1 base and J by 5 bases, and 11 bases separated the two germline ends. CDR3 amino acids: CASSLVQGRTEAFF. As DNA, the CDR3 is TGTGCCAGCAGTTTAGTGCAGGGAAGGACTGAAGCTTTCTTT.

Of note for this clonotype: A read error may be the cause here, since a much bigger clone is one base away. The chain carries TRBV14 and TRBJ2-1; D gene unclear. Per the germline V gene, CDR1 is SGHDN and CDR2 is FVKESK. The V end was cut by 4 bases, the J end by 3 bases, with 22 bases between. The CDR3 consists of 18 residues. DNA for the CDR3: TGTGCCAGCAGCCCTTTTGGGTTAGGCTTTTCCTTCTACAATGAGCAGTTCTTC. It yields the protein CASSPFGLGFSFYNEQFF.